The clone carrying this T cell receptor (beta chain) was counted a few times. These data originate in a study of identical twins. With 7 bases removed from V and 3 bases from J, the gap between germline ends came to 15 bases. The CDR3 sequence is 14 residues long. TCRdb reanalysed the 5' RACE reads using MiXCR and keeps one entry per CDR3 protein. The table shows some 500,000 distinct CDR3 sequences, with more than 13% occurring only once. The data were also submitted as part of a second study, on yellow fever vaccine responses in identical twins.

The sequence derives from a woman under 30 in good health. The sequenced sample consisted of CD4+ T cells sorted from blood. The chain employs TRBV12-3 or TRBV12-4 and TRBJ1-1; D unclear. The CDR3 DNA reads as TGTGCCAGCACTTGGACCCCCGGGCACACTGAAGCTTTCTTT. This sequence encodes CASTWTPGHTEAFF.